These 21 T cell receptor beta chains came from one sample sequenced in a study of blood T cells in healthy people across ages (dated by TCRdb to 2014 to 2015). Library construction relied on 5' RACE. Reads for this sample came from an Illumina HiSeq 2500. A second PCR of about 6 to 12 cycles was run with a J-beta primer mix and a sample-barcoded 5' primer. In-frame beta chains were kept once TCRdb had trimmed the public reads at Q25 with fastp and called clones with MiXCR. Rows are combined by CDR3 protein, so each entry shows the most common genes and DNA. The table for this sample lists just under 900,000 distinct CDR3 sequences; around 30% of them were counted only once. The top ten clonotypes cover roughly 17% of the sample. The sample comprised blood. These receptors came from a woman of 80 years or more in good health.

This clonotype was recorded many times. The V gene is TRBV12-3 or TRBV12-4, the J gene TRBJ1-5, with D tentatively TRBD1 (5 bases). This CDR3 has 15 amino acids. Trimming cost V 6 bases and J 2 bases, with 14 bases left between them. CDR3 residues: CASSQSGGGNQPQHF. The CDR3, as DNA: TGTGCCAGCAGCCAGAGTGGGGGAGGCAATCAGCCCCAGCATTTT.

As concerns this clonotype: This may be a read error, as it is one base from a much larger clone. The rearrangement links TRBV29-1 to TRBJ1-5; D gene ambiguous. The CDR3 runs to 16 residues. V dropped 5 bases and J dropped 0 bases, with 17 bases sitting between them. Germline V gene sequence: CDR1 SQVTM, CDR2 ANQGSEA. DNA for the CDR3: TGCAGCGTTAAAGCTGTGACGGTCTATAGCAATCAGCCCCAGCATTTT. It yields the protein CSVKAVTVYSNQPQHF.

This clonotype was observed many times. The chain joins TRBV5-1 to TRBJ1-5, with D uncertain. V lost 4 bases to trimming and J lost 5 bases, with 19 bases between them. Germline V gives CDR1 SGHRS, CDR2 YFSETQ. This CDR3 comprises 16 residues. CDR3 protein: CASSRDVGAPHQPQHF. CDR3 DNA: TGCGCCAGCAGCCGGGATGTGGGCGCTCCACATCAGCCCCAGCATTTT.

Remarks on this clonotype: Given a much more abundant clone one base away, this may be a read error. The CDR3 nucleotides are TGTGCCAGCAGCGAACCGGGACAGGGATACCAAGGGACCCAGTACTTC. Amino acids: CASSEPGQGYQGTQYF. The chain has TRBV28 and TRBJ2-5, with TRBD1 identical over 9 bases. CDR3 length equals 16 residues. The germline gives CDR1 MDHEN, CDR2 SYDVKM.

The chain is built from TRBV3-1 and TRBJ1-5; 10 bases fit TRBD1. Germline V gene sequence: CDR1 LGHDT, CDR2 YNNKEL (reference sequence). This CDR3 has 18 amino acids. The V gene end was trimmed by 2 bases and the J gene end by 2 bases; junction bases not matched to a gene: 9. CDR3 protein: CASSQPFVGTGGNQPQHF. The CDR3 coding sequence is TGTGCCAGCAGCCAACCGTTCGTCGGGACAGGGGGCAATCAGCCCCAGCATTTT.

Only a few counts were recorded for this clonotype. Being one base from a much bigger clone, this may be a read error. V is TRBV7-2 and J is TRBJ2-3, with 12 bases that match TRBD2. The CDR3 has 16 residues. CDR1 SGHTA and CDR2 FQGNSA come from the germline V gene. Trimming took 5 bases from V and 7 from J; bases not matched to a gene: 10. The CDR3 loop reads CASSRSSGGAWNTQYF. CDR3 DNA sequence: TGTGCCAGCAGCCGCTCTAGCGGGGGGGCATGGAATACGCAGTATTTT.

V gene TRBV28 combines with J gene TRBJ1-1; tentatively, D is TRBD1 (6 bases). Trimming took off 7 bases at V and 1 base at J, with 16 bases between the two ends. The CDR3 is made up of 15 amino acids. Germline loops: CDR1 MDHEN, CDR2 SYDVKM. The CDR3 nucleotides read TGTGCCAGCACCTCACCACGGGGGCCGAACACTGAAGCTTTCTTT. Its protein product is CASTSPRGPNTEAFF.

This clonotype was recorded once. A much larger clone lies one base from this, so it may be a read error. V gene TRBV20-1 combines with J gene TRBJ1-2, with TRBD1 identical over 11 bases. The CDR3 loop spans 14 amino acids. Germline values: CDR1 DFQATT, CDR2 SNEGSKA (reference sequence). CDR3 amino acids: CSAVPGQGGYDYTF. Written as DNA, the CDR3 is TGCAGTGCCGTCCCGGGACAGGGGGGCTATGACTACACCTTC.

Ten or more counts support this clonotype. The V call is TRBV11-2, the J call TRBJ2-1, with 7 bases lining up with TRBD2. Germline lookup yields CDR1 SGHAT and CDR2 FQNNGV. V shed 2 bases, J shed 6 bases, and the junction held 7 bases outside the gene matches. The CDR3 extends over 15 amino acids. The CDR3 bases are TGTGCCAGCAGCTTACGTCGGGCTAGCGGCAATGAGCAGTTCTTC. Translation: CASSLRRASGNEQFF.

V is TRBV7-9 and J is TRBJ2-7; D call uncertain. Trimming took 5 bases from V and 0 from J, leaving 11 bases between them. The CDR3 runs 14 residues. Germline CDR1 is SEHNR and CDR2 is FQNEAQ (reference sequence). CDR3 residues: CASSPDAYSYEQYF. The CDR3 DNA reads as TGTGCCAGCAGCCCGGACGCCTACTCCTACGAGCAGTACTTC.

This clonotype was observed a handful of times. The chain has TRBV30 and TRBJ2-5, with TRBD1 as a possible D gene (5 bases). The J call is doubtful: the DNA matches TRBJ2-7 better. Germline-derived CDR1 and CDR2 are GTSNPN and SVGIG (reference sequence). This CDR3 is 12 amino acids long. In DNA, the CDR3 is TGTGCCGGGGAAGACAGACACGACGAGCAGTACTTC. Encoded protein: CAGEDRHDEQYF.

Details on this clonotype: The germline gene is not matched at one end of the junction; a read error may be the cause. The CDR3: CAGSVASSGTTDTQYF. Written as DNA, the CDR3 is TGTGCCGGCAGCGTAGCTTCTAGTGGGACCACAGATACGCAGTATTTT. This chain links TRBV9 with TRBJ2-3, with D perhaps being TRBD1 or TRBD2 (5 bases each). The CDR3 consists of 16 residues. CDR1 SGDLS and CDR2 YYNGEE come from the germline V gene.

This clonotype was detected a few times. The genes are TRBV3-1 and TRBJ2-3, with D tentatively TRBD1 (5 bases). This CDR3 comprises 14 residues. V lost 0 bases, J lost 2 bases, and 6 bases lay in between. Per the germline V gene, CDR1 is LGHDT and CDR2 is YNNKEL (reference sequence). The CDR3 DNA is TGTGCCAGCAGCCAAGAACAGGCCACAGATACGCAGTATTTT. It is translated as CASSQEQATDTQYF.

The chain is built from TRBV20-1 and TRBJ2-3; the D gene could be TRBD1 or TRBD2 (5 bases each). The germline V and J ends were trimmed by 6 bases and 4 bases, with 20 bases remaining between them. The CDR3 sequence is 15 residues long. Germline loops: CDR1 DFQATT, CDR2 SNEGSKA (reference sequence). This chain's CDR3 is CSAKRDVSVPDTQYF. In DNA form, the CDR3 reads TGCAGTGCCAAAAGGGACGTCTCCGTCCCAGATACGCAGTATTTT.

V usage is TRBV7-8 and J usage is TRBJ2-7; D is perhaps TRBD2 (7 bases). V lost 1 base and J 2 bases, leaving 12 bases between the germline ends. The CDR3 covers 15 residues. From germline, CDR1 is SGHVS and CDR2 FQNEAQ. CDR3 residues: CASSLVQGGTYEQYF. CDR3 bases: TGTGCCAGCAGCTTAGTACAGGGAGGGACCTACGAGCAGTACTTC.

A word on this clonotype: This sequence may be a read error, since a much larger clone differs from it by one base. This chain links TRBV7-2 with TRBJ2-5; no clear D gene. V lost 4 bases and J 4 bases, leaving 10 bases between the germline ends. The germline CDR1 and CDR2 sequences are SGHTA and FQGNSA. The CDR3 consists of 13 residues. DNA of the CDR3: TGTGCCAGCAGCTCATCCGATAGAGAGACCCAGTACTTC. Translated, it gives CASSSSDRETQYF.

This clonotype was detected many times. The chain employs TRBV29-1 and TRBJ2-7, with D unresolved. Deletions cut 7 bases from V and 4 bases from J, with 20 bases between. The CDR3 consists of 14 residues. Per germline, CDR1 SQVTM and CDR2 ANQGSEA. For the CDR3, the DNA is TGCAGCGCTCTAGGACCGAACTCAATTTACGAGCAGTACTTC. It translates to CSALGPNSIYEQYF.

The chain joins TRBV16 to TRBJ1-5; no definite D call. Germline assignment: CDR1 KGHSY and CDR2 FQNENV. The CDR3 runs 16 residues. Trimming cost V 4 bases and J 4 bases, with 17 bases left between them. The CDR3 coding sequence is TGTGCCAGCAGCCCCACGGCCAGCCCTATAAATCAGCCCCAGCATTTT. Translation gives CASSPTASPINQPQHF.

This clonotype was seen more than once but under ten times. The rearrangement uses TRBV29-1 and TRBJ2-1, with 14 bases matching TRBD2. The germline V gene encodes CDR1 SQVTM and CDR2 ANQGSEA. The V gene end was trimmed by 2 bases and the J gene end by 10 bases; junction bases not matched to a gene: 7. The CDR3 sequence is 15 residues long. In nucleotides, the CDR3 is TGCAGCGTTGAAAGGGGACTAGCGGGAGAGTTGGAGCAGTTCTTC. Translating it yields CSVERGLAGELEQFF.

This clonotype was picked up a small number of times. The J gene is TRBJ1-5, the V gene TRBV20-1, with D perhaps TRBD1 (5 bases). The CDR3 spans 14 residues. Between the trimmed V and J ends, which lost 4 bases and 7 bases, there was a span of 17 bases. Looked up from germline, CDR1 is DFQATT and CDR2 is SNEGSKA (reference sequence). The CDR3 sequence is CSATRDSKGQPQHF. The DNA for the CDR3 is TGCAGTGCTACCAGGGATTCAAAGGGCCAGCCCCAGCATTTT.

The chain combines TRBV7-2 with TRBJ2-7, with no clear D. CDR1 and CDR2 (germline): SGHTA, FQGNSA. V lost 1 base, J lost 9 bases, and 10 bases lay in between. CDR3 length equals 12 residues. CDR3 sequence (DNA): TGTGCCAGCAGCTTAGAGACCCTCGTGCAGTACTTC. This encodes CASSLETLVQYF.